This T cell receptor beta chain was retrieved from a study of T-cell memory formation after mild COVID-19. MiXCR was run by TCRdb on the 5' RACE reads, yielding one entry per CDR3 protein. Of some 290,000 distinct CDR3 sequences in the sample, around 15% were seen once. The sequenced material came from PBMCs or a T cell subset sorted from them (not recorded which). The origin of this receptor is a man between 18 and 29 years old who had mild COVID-19 (a few samples of this study predate the infection). Cell type and time point are not known.

The CDR3 reads CASSQDAGGATQYF. The DNA for the CDR3 is TGTGCCAGCAGCCAAGATGCTGGGGGGGCCACGCAGTATTTT. This sequence joins TRBV14 and TRBJ2-3; a possible D gene is TRBD2 (7 bases). V dropped 0 bases and J dropped 9 bases, with 13 bases sitting between them. CDR1 and CDR2 (germline): SGHDN, FVKESK. The CDR3 runs to 14 residues.